This is a list of T cell receptor beta chains from one sample in a study of PD-L1 blockade in urothelial cancer. Sequencing used immunoSEQ multiplex PCR; TCRdb keeps in-frame clones, though not all of them. The data contain some 1,900 clones, about a third of them singletons. The specimen was tumor tissue, collected before atezolizumab (anti-PD-L1) treatment. The receptors derive from a man aged 50 to 60 with urothelial cancer. The CDR3 runs from the conserved cysteine through the conserved F or W. The order of the fields is J gene, D gene, clone size, V gene, CDR3 DNA, CDR3 protein. D genes are given only for firm matches. Some rows mark clone size as missing; the rest say once, few, many or name a class of expanded clone.

j_gene: TRBJ2-7
d_gene: TRBD2
abundance: NA
v_gene: TRBV25-1
CDR3nt: TGTGCCAGCAGTGCCTGGGGGGGTAACGAGCAGTACTTC
CDR3aa: CASSAWGGNEQYF

j_gene: TRBJ1-2
d_gene: TRBD1
abundance: few
v_gene: TRBV28
CDR3nt: TGTGCCAGCAGTCAAGCGGGACAGTACTATGGCTACACCTTC
CDR3aa: CASSQAGQYYGYTF

j_gene: TRBJ2-1
d_gene: NA
abundance: few
v_gene: TRBV6-8
CDR3nt: TGTGCCAGCAGTTACTCGTTTGGATCCTACAATGAGCAGTTCTTC
CDR3aa: CASSYSFGSYNEQFF

j_gene: TRBJ2-3
d_gene: NA
abundance: few
v_gene: TRBV28
CDR3nt: TGTGCCAGCAGTTATACAGTCACAGATACGCAGTATTTT
CDR3aa: CASSYTVTDTQYF

j_gene: TRBJ1-2
d_gene: NA
abundance: NA
v_gene: TRBV19
CDR3nt: TGTGCCAGTAGCCCAGGACTTACTAACTATGGCTACACCTTC
CDR3aa: CASSPGLTNYGYTF

j_gene: TRBJ2-3
d_gene: NA
abundance: medium-sized
v_gene: TRBV6-8
CDR3nt: TGTGCCAGCAACCTCGGTAGCGGCACAGATACGCAGTATTTT
CDR3aa: CASNLGSGTDTQYF

j_gene: TRBJ1-1
d_gene: NA
abundance: large
v_gene: TRBV6-8
CDR3nt: TGTGCCAGCAGTTACGGCGTCCCGCCGAACACTGAAGCTTTCTTT
CDR3aa: CASSYGVPPNTEAFF

j_gene: TRBJ1-2
d_gene: NA
abundance: NA
v_gene: TRBV29-1
CDR3nt: TGCAGCGTAAACGTCCGGGCCGATACTAACTATGGCTACACCTTC
CDR3aa: CSVNVRADTNYGYTF

j_gene: TRBJ1-1
d_gene: NA
abundance: NA
v_gene: TRBV10-3
CDR3nt: TGTGCCATCAGTCAGGGATTGAACACTGAAGCTTTCTTT
CDR3aa: CAISQGLNTEAFF

j_gene: TRBJ1-5
d_gene: NA
abundance: few
v_gene: TRBV28
CDR3nt: TGTGCCAGCAGCCTTGGGGTTAATCAGCCCCAGCATTTT
CDR3aa: CASSLGVNQPQHF

j_gene: TRBJ1-4
d_gene: NA
abundance: NA
v_gene: TRBV19
CDR3nt: TGTGCCAGTAGTATAGTTCCAGCCGAAAAACTGTTTTTT
CDR3aa: CASSIVPAEKLFF

j_gene: TRBJ1-2
d_gene: NA
abundance: few
v_gene: TRBV6-8
CDR3nt: TGTGCCAGCAGTTACGTACAGGGAAGGTACTATGGCTACACCTTC
CDR3aa: CASSYVQGRYYGYTF

j_gene: TRBJ1-1
d_gene: NA
abundance: NA
v_gene: TRBV18
CDR3nt: TGTGCCAGCTCAGCGGACATCGGGGGGACTGAAGCTTTCTTT
CDR3aa: CASSADIGGTEAFF

j_gene: TRBJ1-3
d_gene: NA
abundance: few
v_gene: TRBV6-8
CDR3nt: TGTGCCAGCAGTCCTGACCCGAGCTCTGGAAACACCATATATTTT
CDR3aa: CASSPDPSSGNTIYF

j_gene: TRBJ1-1
d_gene: NA
abundance: NA
v_gene: TRBV28
CDR3nt: TGTGCCAGCATCGGGGGGGTCTCGGAGAACACTGAAGCTTTCTTT
CDR3aa: CASIGGVSENTEAFF

j_gene: TRBJ2-7
d_gene: NA
abundance: NA
v_gene: TRBV6-8
CDR3nt: TGTGCCAGCAGCCTTCCTCCGATAAGTGGCTACGAGCAGTACTTC
CDR3aa: CASSLPPISGYEQYF

j_gene: TRBJ2-7
d_gene: TRBD1
abundance: NA
v_gene: TRBV19
CDR3nt: TGTGCCAGTAGCCGACTTAAGTCCGGGACAGGGGTCCACGAGCAGTACTTC
CDR3aa: CASSRLKSGTGVHEQYF

j_gene: TRBJ1-3
d_gene: NA
abundance: few
v_gene: TRBV11-3
CDR3nt: TGTGCCAGCAGCAAAACAGGGTTGGGAAACACCATATATTTT
CDR3aa: CASSKTGLGNTIYF

j_gene: TRBJ1-1
d_gene: NA
abundance: NA
v_gene: TRBV9
CDR3nt: TGTGCCAGCACGGGGGATGCCACTGAAGCTTTCTTT
CDR3aa: CASTGDATEAFF

j_gene: TRBJ2-2
d_gene: TRBD1
abundance: NA
v_gene: TRBV19
CDR3nt: TGTGCCAGTGTCCCGGGACAGGGGATCACCGGGGAGCTGTTTTTT
CDR3aa: CASVPGQGITGELFF

j_gene: TRBJ1-1
d_gene: TRBD1
abundance: NA
v_gene: TRBV6-8
CDR3nt: TGTGCCAGCAGGCCACAGGGGGTGGTAGGGGACACTGAAGCTTTCTTT
CDR3aa: CASRPQGVVGDTEAFF

j_gene: TRBJ2-7
d_gene: NA
abundance: few
v_gene: TRBV25-1
CDR3nt: TGTGCCAGCTGTGGCCCGCACTCCTACGAGCAGTACTTC
CDR3aa: CASCGPHSYEQYF

j_gene: TRBJ1-1
d_gene: NA
abundance: NA
v_gene: TRBV6-8
CDR3nt: TGTGCCAGCAGCGGCCGGCTCAGCGGGGCTTTCTTT
CDR3aa: CASSGRLSGAFF

j_gene: TRBJ2-1
d_gene: NA
abundance: NA
v_gene: TRBV19
CDR3nt: TGTGCCAGTAGTATAGATCACCGCGGAGCGACTGAGCAGTTCTTC
CDR3aa: CASSIDHRGATEQFF

j_gene: TRBJ2-3
d_gene: TRBD2
abundance: NA
v_gene: TRBV11-3
CDR3nt: TGTGCCAGCAGCCTGCAACTAGCGGGGAGCACAGATACGCAGTATTTT
CDR3aa: CASSLQLAGSTDTQYF

j_gene: TRBJ2-7
d_gene: TRBD2
abundance: NA
v_gene: TRBV7-4
CDR3nt: TGTGCCAGCAGCTTAGTCCCTAGCGGCAACTACGAGCAGTACTTC
CDR3aa: CASSLVPSGNYEQYF

j_gene: TRBJ1-5
d_gene: TRBD1
abundance: few
v_gene: TRBV6-4
CDR3nt: TGTGCCAGCGGGGCCTCGGGACAGGTTAGCAATCAGCCCCAGCATTTT
CDR3aa: CASGASGQVSNQPQHF

j_gene: TRBJ2-3
d_gene: TRBD2
abundance: NA
v_gene: TRBV5-1
CDR3nt: TGCGCCAGCAGCTTAGAACTAGCGGGAGGAACAGATACGCAGTATTTT
CDR3aa: CASSLELAGGTDTQYF

j_gene: TRBJ1-1
d_gene: NA
abundance: NA
v_gene: TRBV6-9
CDR3nt: TGTGCCATCAGTCACGGCGGAGTGGGGAACACTGAAGCTTTCTTT
CDR3aa: CAISHGGVGNTEAFF

j_gene: TRBJ2-1
d_gene: NA
abundance: NA
v_gene: TRBV11-3
CDR3nt: TGTGCCAGCAGCTTGCGGTGGGAAGCAGGTGAGCAGTTCTTC
CDR3aa: CASSLRWEAGEQFF

j_gene: TRBJ2-1
d_gene: NA
abundance: NA
v_gene: TRBV19
CDR3nt: TGTGCCAGTAGTATTCTGCGGGGGCCCTACAATGAGCAGTTCTTC
CDR3aa: CASSILRGPYNEQFF

j_gene: TRBJ1-1
d_gene: NA
abundance: NA
v_gene: TRBV11-3
CDR3nt: TGTGCCAGCAGCCCCATGGGGACGGGGAACACTGAAGCTTTCTTT
CDR3aa: CASSPMGTGNTEAFF

j_gene: TRBJ1-5
d_gene: NA
abundance: NA
v_gene: TRBV28
CDR3nt: TGTGCCAGCAGGCTAATACTACTCAGGGGTCAGCCCCAGCATTTT
CDR3aa: CASRLILLRGQPQHF

j_gene: TRBJ2-1
d_gene: TRBD2
abundance: NA
v_gene: TRBV6-8
CDR3nt: TGTGCCAGCAGGGAGAGCGGGAGTTCCTTCTGGGCTGAGCAGTTCTTC
CDR3aa: CASRESGSSFWAEQFF

j_gene: TRBJ2-7
d_gene: TRBD2
abundance: NA
v_gene: TRBV30
CDR3nt: TGTGCCTGGGCTAGCGGGAGATTGTACGAGCAGTACTTC
CDR3aa: CAWASGRLYEQYF

j_gene: TRBJ1-6
d_gene: NA
abundance: few
v_gene: TRBV9
CDR3nt: TGTGCCAGCAGCGTAGTACCAGATTCACCCCTCCACTTT
CDR3aa: CASSVVPDSPLHF

j_gene: TRBJ2-7
d_gene: NA
abundance: NA
v_gene: TRBV11-3
CDR3nt: TGTGCCAGCAGCTTAGGCCCCGGGACGGTCTACGAGCAGTACTTC
CDR3aa: CASSLGPGTVYEQYF

j_gene: TRBJ2-1
d_gene: NA
abundance: NA
v_gene: TRBV30
CDR3nt: TGTGCCTGGAGTTCCCAATACAATGAGCAGTTCTTC
CDR3aa: CAWSSQYNEQFF

j_gene: TRBJ2-7
d_gene: NA
abundance: few
v_gene: TRBV28
CDR3nt: TGTGCCAGCAGTTTACCAGGGCCGGCCTACGAGCAGTACTTC
CDR3aa: CASSLPGPAYEQYF